The rows below give T cell receptor beta chains drawn from one sample of a study of cytomegalovirus exposure and HLA in healthy donors. The assay was immunoSEQ multiplex PCR, and TCRdb's table has in-frame clones only and misses some. The table has under 200,000 clones, roughly 77% seen once. The sample consisted of PBMCs. These TCRs come from a male donor in good health and CMV-seropositive. Each CDR3 is given with its conserved first and last residue. D genes are given only for firm matches. Rows may omit the clone size; those that give it use once, few, many or a size class.

>TRBJ1-2|TRBV14|.|15|.
CASSSGYGESYGYTF
TGTGCCAGCAGCTCAGGGTATGGCGAAAGCTATGGCTACACCTTC
>TRBJ2-5|TRBV7-9|.|11|.
CASSRQETQYF
TGTGCCAGCAGCCGCCAAGAGACCCAGTACTTC
>TRBJ2-7|TRBV6-5|.|14|TRBD2
CASRGTSFSYEQYF
TGTGCCAGCAGGGGGACTAGTTTTTCCTACGAGCAGTACTTC
>TRBJ2-2|TRBV4-1|.|13|.
CASSRGEAGELFF
TGCGCCAGCAGCCGGGGGGAGGCCGGGGAGCTGTTTTTT
>TRBJ1-1|TRBV9|.|13|TRBD1
CASSVDTGAEAFF
TGTGCCAGCAGCGTAGACACAGGGGCAGAAGCTTTCTTT
>TRBJ2-2|TRBV7-9|few|14|TRBD1
CASSLAGGEGELFF
TGTGCCAGCAGCTTAGCAGGGGGCGAGGGGGAGCTGTTTTTT
>TRBJ1-2|TRBV15|.|14|TRBD1
CATSRDQGARGYTF
TGTGCCACCAGCAGAGATCAGGGGGCGCGAGGCTACACCTTC
>TRBJ1-5|TRBV5-8|.|15|.
CASSEPPPSNQPQHF
TGTGCCAGCAGCGAGCCTCCGCCTAGCAATCAGCCCCAGCATTTT
>TRBJ1-4|TRBV19|.|15|TRBD1
CASSSWTGPNEKLFF
TGTGCCAGTAGTTCCTGGACAGGTCCCAATGAAAAACTGTTTTTT
>TRBJ1-4|TRBV28|.|15|TRBD1
CASSVQGVPNEKLFF
TGTGCCAGCAGCGTCCAGGGGGTACCTAATGAAAAACTGTTTTTT
>TRBJ2-7|TRBV28|few|11|.
CAWADDYEQYF
TGTGCTTGGGCTGATGACTACGAGCAGTACTTC
>TRBJ2-7|TRBV4-1|.|15|.
CASSQEGSGSYEQYF
TGCGCCAGCAGCCAGGAAGGCAGCGGGTCCTACGAGCAGTACTTC
>TRBJ1-2|TRBV11-3|.|13|.
CASSDQRGYGYTF
TGTGCCAGCAGCGATCAGCGGGGGTATGGCTACACCTTC
>TRBJ2-7|TRBV5-6|.|18|TRBD1
CASSLVNVGDRGDYEQYF
TGTGCCAGCAGCTTGGTGAATGTAGGGGACAGGGGGGACTACGAGCAGTACTTC
>TRBJ2-1|TRBV7-2|.|14|.
CASTGATGRGEQFF
TGTGCCAGCACCGGAGCCACCGGCCGGGGTGAGCAGTTCTTC
>TRBJ1-2|TRBV6-1|.|14|.
CASSEALGDYGYTF
TGTGCCAGCAGTGAAGCGCTAGGGGACTATGGCTACACCTTC
>TRBJ2-7|TRBV28|.|12|.
CASREQGTEQYF
TGTGCCAGCAGAGAACAGGGTACCGAGCAGTACTTC
>TRBJ1-2|TRBV6-5|.|13|.
CASSYGPGLRYTF
TGTGCCAGCAGTTACGGGCCAGGCCTACGCTACACCTTC
>TRBJ1-3|TRBV18|.|13|.
CASSAGAGNTIYF
TGTGCCAGCTCAGCAGGGGCTGGAAACACCATATATTTT